This T cell receptor beta chain was recorded in a study of shared clonotypes between healthy human individuals. Notes on the study in general: Rarefaction curves obtained for sorted subsets showed sequencing incomplete despite large depth. Relative to their counterparts shared across all four donors, non-shared clonotypes exhibited diminished generation probabilities.

The germline V and J ends were trimmed by 4 bases and 5 bases, with 17 bases remaining between them. Per germline, CDR1 SNHLY and CDR2 FYNNEI. The CDR3 is 15 residues long. Concerning this clone itself: Its antigen is as yet unknown.

Positive CCR7 selection of CD45RO-negative cells yielded the naive CD8 cells, and terminally differentiated effector memory CD45RA+ cells were excluded. Donors included only healthy HIV-negative adults lacking recent acute infections or vaccinations. Under the authors' procedure: Filtering of immunoSEQ junctional sequences could not match full-length read filtering. Measured with immunoSEQ multiplex PCR; TCRdb has only the in-frame clones, and not every one. V and J calls plus clone size are reproduced from that table; the DNA served to infer D and trimming. The table has approximately 740,000 clones, approximately 92% seen once.

The sequenced sample consisted of naive CD8+ T cells sorted from blood. The clonotype originates from a man aged 25-45 years in good health. The gene calls are TRBV2 and TRBJ1-2; tentative D call: TRBD1 (5 bases). CDR3 protein: CASSGGGDSLYGYTF. In nucleotides, the CDR3 is TGTGCCAGCAGTGGTGGCGGAGACAGCCTGTATGGCTACACCTTC.